This T cell receptor beta chain was observed in a study of cytomegalovirus exposure and HLA in healthy donors. Whole-study findings and limits: Because they were indistinguishable, some V segments, including TRBV6-2 and TRBV6-3, were excluded. A later analysis appeared to link common viral pathogens to several of the most significant clusters.

Primers included in the PCR were 60 Vbeta and 13 Jbeta primers. Here immunoSEQ multiplex PCR was the method, and the copy in TCRdb shows in-frame clones only, minus some. The listing contains 200,000 to 250,000 clones. Looked up from germline, CDR1 is SQVTM and CDR2 is ANQGSEA. The V end was cut by 4 bases, the J end by 0 bases, with 9 bases between. This CDR3 region has 13 residues. A word on this clone: Its cognate antigen is unknown.

The sample consisted of PBMCs. The receptor was isolated from a girl aged 2-10 years in good health and CMV-seropositive. The genes are TRBV29-1 and TRBJ1-1, with D possibly matching TRBD1 (5 bases). The CDR3 region is CSVGWGVNTEAFF. For the CDR3, the DNA is TGCAGCGTTGGTTGGGGGGTGAACACTGAAGCTTTCTTT.